One sample yielded the 22 T cell receptor beta chains listed below, sequenced in a study of CD8+ T cells in alopecia areata. Indicated treatment: oral pan-JAK inhibitor, 5-10 mg twice daily. It was cDNA, reverse transcribed from extracted RNA, that served as the sequencing template. The data were produced by immunoSEQ multiplex PCR, yet TCRdb's version contains in-frame clones alone and is incomplete. The sample includes about 160,000 clones, around three fifths of them seen just once. The sequences come from CD4+ T cells sorted from blood, collected at week 4, from a patient treated with tofacitinib. The receptors were gathered from a human donor with alopecia areata.

A few counts support this clone. The chain employs TRBV21-1 and TRBJ2-6; the D segment call TRBD2 is taken from the table without a DNA check. TRBV21-1 is a known pseudogene. The CDR3 sequence is 13 residues long. CDR3 nucleotides: TGTGCCATCCTCCCCTCTGGGGCCAACGTCCTGACTTTC. Protein sequence: CAILPSGANVLTF.

The chain uses TRBV7-9 and TRBJ1-6, with D uncertain. The germline V gene has CDR1 SEHNR and CDR2 FQNEAQ (reference sequence). The CDR3 is made up of 12 amino acids. Trimming shortened V by 1 base and J by 10 bases, and 5 bases separated the two germline ends. The CDR3 loop is CASSLGQSPLHF. Written as DNA, the CDR3 is TGTGCCAGCAGCTTAGGCCAGTCACCCCTCCACTTT.

This clone showed up just a few times. The gene calls are TRBV2 and TRBJ1-1; a possible D gene is TRBD1 (6 bases). Trimming took off 6 bases at V and 3 bases at J, with 14 bases between the two ends. Germline loops: CDR1 SNHLY, CDR2 FYNNEI. The CDR3 totals 14 residues. CDR3 DNA: TGTGCCAGCAGACCGTGGACAGAAGACACTGAAGCTTTCTTT. The encoded protein is CASRPWTEDTEAFF.

The V and J genes are TRBV5-6 and TRBJ2-5; the D call may be TRBD1 or TRBD2 (5 bases each). This CDR3 has 14 amino acids. CDR1 is SGHDT, CDR2 YYEEEE, per germline. The V and J ends lost 4 bases and 1 base respectively, with 11 bases between them. The CDR3 region is CASSRGRPQETQYF. The CDR3 region has the DNA TGTGCCAGCAGCAGGGGACGGCCCCAAGAGACCCAGTACTTC. The whole variable domain, filled in from reference TRBV5-6 and TRBJ2-5, reads DAGVTQSPTHLIKTRGQQVTLRCSPKSGHDTVSWYQQALGQGPQFIFQYYEEEERQRGNFPDRFSGHQFPNYSSELNVNALLLGDSALYLCASSRGRPQETQYFGPGTRLLVL.

This clone came up a few times. This rearrangement joins TRBV5-6 to TRBJ2-5; D not certain. V lost 2 bases and J lost 0, with 8 bases in between. CDR1 and CDR2 from the germline V gene are SGHDT and YYEEEE. This CDR3 region has 14 residues. CDR3 loop: CASSFTRNQETQYF. The CDR3 bases are TGTGCCAGCAGCTTCACACGGAACCAAGAGACCCAGTACTTC.

The chain's CDR3 is CASSFGLNSPLHF. CDR3 nucleotide sequence: TGTGCCAGCAGTTTCGGCCTTAATTCACCCCTCCACTTT. The chain uses TRBV27 and TRBJ1-6; the D is unclear. V lost 3 bases and J 6 bases, leaving 6 bases between the germline ends. This CDR3 contains 13 residues. The V gene's germline CDR1 is MNHEY and CDR2 SMNVEV (reference sequence).

The genes are TRBV10-3 and TRBJ2-5, with D unresolved. The CDR3 length is 11 residues. V lost 2 bases and J 5 bases, leaving 3 bases between the germline ends. Germline values: CDR1 ENHRY, CDR2 SYGVKD. The CDR3 loop is CAISEKETQYF. The CDR3 nucleotides read TGTGCCATCAGTGAGAAGGAGACCCAGTACTTC.

This clone was observed a single time. The chain combines TRBV2 with TRBJ1-2; no firm D call. V lost 5 bases and J lost 4, with 17 bases in between. Germline values: CDR1 SNHLY, CDR2 FYNNEI. There are 15 residues in the CDR3. CDR3 region: CASSSRRQDGYGYTF. The CDR3 coding sequence is TGTGCCAGCAGTAGCAGGCGGCAGGACGGCTATGGCTACACCTTC. The full variable domain, completed using reference TRBV2 and TRBJ1-2, is EPEVTQTPSHQVTQMGQEVILRCVPISNHLYFYWYRQILGQKVEFLVSFYNNEISEKSEIFDDQFSVERPDGSNFTLKIRSTKLEDSAMYFCASSSRRQDGYGYTFGSGTRLTVV.

Notes on this clone: An end of the junction does not agree with germline; a read error may underlie this. The chain joins TRBV30 to TRBJ2-4, with TRBD2 as a possible D gene (7 bases). The CDR3 runs 11 residues. CDR1 GTSNPN and CDR2 SVGIG come from the germline V gene (reference sequence). CDR3 sequence (DNA): TGTGCCGTCCGGTCCCCGGGGGGCTCAAATTTC. This codes for CAVRSPGGSNF.

The chain recombines TRBV5-6 with TRBJ2-5; TRBD1 aligns across 9 bases. J lost 3 bases, V lost 4 bases, and 10 bases had no gene match. This CDR3 contains 16 residues. Germline assignment: CDR1 SGHDT and CDR2 YYEEEE. Here the CDR3 DNA reads TGTGCCAGCAGCACCACAGGGGGCGGATGGGAAGAGACCCAGTACTTC. This sequence encodes CASSTTGGGWEETQYF.

This clone was observed a few times. This sequence joins TRBV5-5 and TRBJ2-3; D may be TRBD2 (5 bases). This CDR3 spans 15 amino acids. V was clipped by 7 bases and J by 4 bases, with 19 bases between them. From germline, CDR1 is SGHKS and CDR2 YYEKEE (reference sequence). CDR3 amino acids: CASYNLRPGADTQYF. The CDR3 coding sequence is TGTGCCAGCTATAATTTAAGGCCCGGGGCAGATACGCAGTATTTT.

This chain connects TRBV27 to TRBJ1-5; a possible D gene is TRBD1 (5 bases). Germline CDR1 is MNHEY and CDR2 is SMNVEV (reference sequence). This CDR3 is built from 14 residues. Trimming shortened V by 3 bases and J by 3 bases, and 9 bases separated the two germline ends. The chain's CDR3 is CASSFRATNQPQHF. CDR3 nucleotides: TGTGCCAGCAGTTTCAGGGCCACCAATCAGCCCCAGCATTTT.

The chain carries TRBV29-1 and TRBJ1-1; no clear D gene. The ends were cut back, 5 bases at V and 4 bases at J, with 11 bases in the middle. CDR1 and CDR2 from the germline V gene are SQVTM and ANQGSEA. There are 12 residues in the CDR3. The CDR3 region is CSVKGGLTEAFF. The CDR3 coding sequence is TGCAGCGTTAAGGGAGGACTCACTGAAGCTTTCTTT.

This clone was seen only a few times. The J gene is TRBJ2-1, the V gene TRBV11-2, with a possible D match to TRBD2 (5 bases). Between the trimmed V and J ends, which lost 5 bases and 2 bases, there was a span of 13 bases. The CDR3 has 15 amino acids. Germline V lookup: CDR1 SGHAT, CDR2 FQNNGV. As DNA, the CDR3 is TGTGCCAGCAGCGGGCCGAGGGCCCCCTACAATGAGCAGTTCTTC. The encoded protein is CASSGPRAPYNEQFF.

This chain uses TRBV5-1 with TRBJ2-3, with TRBD1 matching over 8 bases. This CDR3 spans 16 amino acids. The ends lost 0 bases at V and 1 base at J; junction bases unmatched: 4. Germline V gene sequence: CDR1 SGHRS, CDR2 YFSETQ. The CDR3 sequence is CASSLGQGLGTDTQYF. In nucleotides, the CDR3 is TGCGCCAGCAGCTTGGGACAGGGGCTCGGCACAGATACGCAGTATTTT. The entire variable domain, with the rest obtained from reference TRBV5-1 and TRBJ2-3, is as follows: KAGVTQTPRYLIKTRGQQVTLSCSPISGHRSVSWYQQTPGQGLQFLFEYFSETQRNKGNFPGRFSGRQFSNSRSEMNVSTLELGDSALYLCASSLGQGLGTDTQYFGPGTRLTVL.

The rearrangement joins TRBV30 to TRBJ2-7, with 7 bases identical to TRBD1. This CDR3 is 16 amino acids long. J was trimmed by 5 bases and V by 2 bases; bases with no gene match: 15. From germline, CDR1 is GTSNPN and CDR2 SVGIG (reference sequence). CDR3 DNA: TGTGCCTGGAGTAATGTGGGTCGGAAGGGGGCCCACGAGCAGTACTTC. Translating gives CAWSNVGRKGAHEQYF.

This chain links TRBV5-6 with TRBJ2-1; perhaps TRBD1 as D (5 bases). The germline V gene encodes CDR1 SGHDT and CDR2 YYEEEE. The CDR3 contains 11 residues. V shed 0 bases and J shed 10 bases, with 5 bases lying between them. This CDR3 reads CASSLEGEQFF. CDR3 in DNA: TGTGCCAGCAGCTTGGAGGGGGAGCAGTTCTTC.

The rearrangement uses TRBV10-3 and TRBJ2-5; 7 positions agree with TRBD2. CDR1 is ENHRY and CDR2 is SYGVKD in the germline V gene. Trimming at V came to 2 bases and at J to 5 bases, leaving 8 bases not matched to a gene. The CDR3 runs to 15 residues. The CDR3 reads CAISETSSGGETQYF. The CDR3 region has the DNA TGTGCCATCAGTGAGACCTCCTCCGGGGGGGAGACCCAGTACTTC.

V is TRBV30 and J is TRBJ2-4; 9 bases match TRBD1. The germline V gene encodes CDR1 GTSNPN and CDR2 SVGIG (reference sequence). The trim removed 8 bases at V and 1 base at J, leaving 6 bases unmatched. This CDR3 contains 14 residues. The CDR3 sequence: CAGDRAVAKNIQYF. The CDR3 nucleotides read TGTGCCGGGGACAGGGCGGTTGCCAAAAACATTCAGTACTTC.

This clone came up a few times. This chain joins TRBV29-1 and TRBJ2-7; D perhaps matches TRBD2 (6 bases). The CDR3 sequence is 14 residues long. Trimming shortened V by 4 bases and J by 0 bases, and 13 bases separated the two germline ends. The germline V gene encodes CDR1 SQVTM and CDR2 ANQGSEA. This CDR3 reads CSVVERASSYEQYF. CDR3 bases: TGCAGCGTTGTGGAGCGGGCAAGCTCCTACGAGCAGTACTTC.

The sample holds a few counts of this clone. The J gene is TRBJ1-5, the V gene TRBV5-6, with no clear D. CDR3 length: 12 residues. Trimming removed 4 bases at V and 4 bases at J, with 6 bases between. Germline CDR1 and CDR2: SGHDT and YYEEEE. For the CDR3, the DNA is TGTGCCAGCAGCGGCTCAAATCAGCCCCAGCATTTT. Protein: CASSGSNQPQHF. The complete variable domain, with remaining parts taken from reference TRBV5-6 and TRBJ1-5, reads DAGVTQSPTHLIKTRGQQVTLRCSPKSGHDTVSWYQQALGQGPQFIFQYYEEEERQRGNFPDRFSGHQFPNYSSELNVNALLLGDSALYLCASSGSNQPQHFGDGTRLSIL.

This clone was seen a single time. This rearrangement joins TRBV27 to TRBJ1-2; D ambiguous. The V end lost 5 bases, the J end lost 2 bases, and 9 bases lay between the germline ends. The CDR3 is 13 residues long. Germline V gene sequence: CDR1 MNHEY, CDR2 SMNVEV (reference sequence). This CDR3 reads CASSPRANYGYTF. As DNA, the CDR3 is TGTGCCAGCAGTCCAAGAGCCAACTATGGCTACACCTTC.